Listed below are T cell receptor beta chains from one sample, sequenced in a study of blood T cell repertoires in COVID-19. The protocol was immunoSEQ multiplex PCR, while the TCRdb copy is restricted to in-frame clones and leaves out a portion. The sample comprises about 280,000 clones, about four fifths of which are singletons, and about 5% rests with the top ten. Material: PBMCs or T cells enriched from blood (not recorded which). Source of these receptors: a man aged 35-49 years who had been exposed to COVID-19. CDR3s include the opening cysteine and the closing phenylalanine or tryptophan. A D gene is named only where the DNA matches it firmly.

D,J,V,CDR3
TRBD1,TRBJ2-2,TRBV5-6,CASSSFSRQGANGELFF
NA,TRBJ2-5,TRBV7-2,CASSFQGSQETQYF
TRBD2,TRBJ2-2,TRBV2,CATRTSANTGELFF
NA,TRBJ2-1,TRBV9,CASSVAARDYNEQFF
TRBD1,TRBJ1-1,TRBV3-1/TRBV3-2,CASSQDQGTGAEAFF
NA,TRBJ1-1,TRBV5-1,CASSLARGPLNEAFF
NA,TRBJ1-3,TRBV4-2,CASSQGAKILSSGNTIYF
TRBD1,TRBJ1-2,TRBV7-9,CASSLGTGIFDGYTF
NA,TRBJ1-6,TRBV4-1,CASSQDFGGLWATIHF
TRBD2,TRBJ2-5,TRBV2,CANIAGENPETQYF
NA,TRBJ1-1,TRBV12-5,CASGLVLEVSGENTEAFF
NA,TRBJ1-2,TRBV27,CASSPITGNYGYTF
NA,TRBJ2-7,TRBV7-2,CAVGGHEQYF
NA,TRBJ2-3,TRBV3-1/TRBV3-2,CASSRSPHTDTQYF
TRBD2,TRBJ2-1,TRBV25-1,CASSESTSGRLNEQFF
NA,TRBJ1-3,TRBV30,CAWSVLDTIYF
TRBD2,TRBJ2-7,TRBV18,CASSPVRYGRHDEQYF
NA,TRBJ2-7,TRBV6-5,CASLQTYEQYF
TRBD1,TRBJ2-7,TRBV6-4,CASRAWDRGPDEQYF
NA,TRBJ2-7,TRBV19,CASRDGGGTYEQYF
TRBD2,TRBJ2-1,TRBV7-6,CASSLYLREDYNEQFF
NA,TRBJ1-2,TRBV7-8,CASSRTADGYTF
NA,TRBJ1-2,TRBV30,CAWSVDITISGYTF
NA,TRBJ2-3,TRBV5-1,CASSEQSTDTQYF
TRBD1,TRBJ2-3,TRBV7-3,CASSLTLGFGTGGDTQYF
NA,TRBJ2-7,TRBV7-7,CASSLGYGSGYEQYF
TRBD2,TRBJ2-1,TRBV6-1,CASSESGGGTYNEQFF
TRBD2,TRBJ2-1,TRBV6-5,CASTSPGLAMNEQFF
TRBD1,TRBJ1-1,TRBV18,CASSPQTGKAFF
NA,TRBJ2-3,TRBV7-2,CASSLNGPDTQYF
TRBD2,TRBJ2-1,TRBV4-1,CASQPVGGSYNEQFF
NA,TRBJ2-1,TRBV6-5,CASTLDRYNEQFF
TRBD2,TRBJ2-7,TRBV7-9,CASSFGASGSGEQYF
TRBD1,TRBJ1-2,TRBV4-1,CASSQGQGRKDGYTF
TRBD2,TRBJ2-5,TRBV5-4,CASSPGGREGKETQYF
TRBD2,TRBJ2-2,TRBV3-1/TRBV3-2,CASSQISGRTGELFF
NA,TRBJ2-5,TRBV9,CASSVASSPETQYF
TRBD1,TRBJ2-7,TRBV2,CASNRQGYEQYF
NA,TRBJ1-6,TRBV5-5,CASSLAGRLGGDSPLHF
NA,TRBJ2-5,TRBV6-5,CASRGSRYQETQYF
NA,TRBJ1-3,TRBV29-1,CSVEEFGRAGNTIYF
NA,TRBJ1-5,TRBV20-1,CSASAAGGREPQHF
NA,TRBJ2-7,TRBV10-2,CASSDFGQVREKYEQYF
TRBD1,TRBJ1-2,TRBV4-1,CASSQHWDRDYGYTF
NA,TRBJ2-1,TRBV30,CASSWGRGSYNEQFF
NA,TRBJ1-2,TRBV3-1/TRBV3-2,CASSQDPGTFSFYGYTF
NA,TRBJ2-3,TRBV30,CAWSVRREDTQYF
TRBD2,TRBJ2-7,TRBV29-1,CSVADRSLGGSVEQYF
NA,TRBJ1-1,TRBV12-3/TRBV12-4,CASSFTGKTEAFF
TRBD2,TRBJ2-7,TRBV29-1,CSVGEGARHEQYF
TRBD1,TRBJ2-5,TRBV7-9,CASSLIGGQGRGTQYF
NA,TRBJ2-1,TRBV12-3/TRBV12-4,CASRGGGRAPQFF
NA,TRBJ1-1,TRBV30,CAWMGRDFTEAFF
NA,TRBJ2-7,TRBV7-2,CASSAPGSPYEQYF
NA,TRBJ1-5,TRBV30,CAWSPRGPLDQPQHF
TRBD2,TRBJ2-1,TRBV11-3,CASSFILAGVGNEQFF